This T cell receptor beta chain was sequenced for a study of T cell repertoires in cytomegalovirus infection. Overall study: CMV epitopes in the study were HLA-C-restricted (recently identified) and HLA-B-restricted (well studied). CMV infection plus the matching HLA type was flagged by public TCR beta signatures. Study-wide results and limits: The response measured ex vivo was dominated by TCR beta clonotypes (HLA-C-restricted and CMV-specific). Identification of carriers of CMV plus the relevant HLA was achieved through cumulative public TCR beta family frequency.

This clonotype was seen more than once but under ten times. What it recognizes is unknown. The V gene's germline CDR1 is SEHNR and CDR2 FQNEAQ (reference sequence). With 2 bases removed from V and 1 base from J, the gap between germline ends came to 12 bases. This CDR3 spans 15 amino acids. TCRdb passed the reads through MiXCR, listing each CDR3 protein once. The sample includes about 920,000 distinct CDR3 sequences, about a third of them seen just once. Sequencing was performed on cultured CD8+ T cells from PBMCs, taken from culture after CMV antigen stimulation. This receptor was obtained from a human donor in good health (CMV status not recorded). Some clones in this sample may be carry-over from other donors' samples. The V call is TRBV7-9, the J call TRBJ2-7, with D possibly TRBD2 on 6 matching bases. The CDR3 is CASSLRRDDSYEQYF. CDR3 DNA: TGTGCCAGCAGCTTAAGGAGGGATGATTCCTACGAGCAGTACTTC. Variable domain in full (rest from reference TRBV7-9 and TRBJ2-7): DTGVSQNPRHKITKRGQNVTFRCDPISEHNRLYWYRQTLGQGPEFLTYFQNEAQLEKSRLLSDRFSAERPKGSFSTLEIQRTEQGDSAMYLCASSLRRDDSYEQYFGPGTRLTVT.